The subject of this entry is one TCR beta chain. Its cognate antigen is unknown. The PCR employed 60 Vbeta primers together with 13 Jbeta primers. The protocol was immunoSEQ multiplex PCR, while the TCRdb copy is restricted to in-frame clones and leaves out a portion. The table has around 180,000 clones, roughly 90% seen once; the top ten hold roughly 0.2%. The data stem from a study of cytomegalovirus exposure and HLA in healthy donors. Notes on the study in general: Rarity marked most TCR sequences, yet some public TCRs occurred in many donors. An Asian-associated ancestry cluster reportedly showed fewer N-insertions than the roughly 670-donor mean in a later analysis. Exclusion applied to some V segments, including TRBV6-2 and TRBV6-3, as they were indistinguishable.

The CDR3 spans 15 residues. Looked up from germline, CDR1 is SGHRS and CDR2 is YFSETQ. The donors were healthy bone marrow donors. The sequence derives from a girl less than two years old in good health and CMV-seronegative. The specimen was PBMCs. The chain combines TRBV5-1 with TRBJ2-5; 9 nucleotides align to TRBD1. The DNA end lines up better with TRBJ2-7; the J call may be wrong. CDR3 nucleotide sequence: TGCGCCAGCAGCGTAGGGACAGGGCTCTCCTACGAGCAGTACTTC. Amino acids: CASSVGTGLSYEQYF.